These 5 T cell receptor beta chains were all obtained from the same sample, sequenced in a study of cytomegalovirus exposure and HLA in healthy donors. The PCR was carried out with 60 Vbeta primers and 13 Jbeta primers. Profiling relied on immunoSEQ multiplex PCR, and the TCRdb table lists in-frame clones only, not all of them. This sample has 55,000 to 75,000 clones, with around 87% found just once. The sequenced sample was PBMCs. The source is a man younger than 35 in good health and CMV-seronegative.

This chain uses TRBV15 with TRBJ1-5, with D tentatively TRBD1 (5 bases). The germline V gene has CDR1 LNHNV and CDR2 YYDKDF (reference sequence). The CDR3 contains 17 residues. Trimming took 0 bases from V and 4 from J, leaving 16 bases between them. CDR3 region: CATSRESAGQSNQPQHF. CDR3 coding DNA: TGTGCCACCAGCAGAGAATCCGCAGGGCAATCAAATCAGCCCCAGCATTTT.

The CDR3 nucleotides read TGTGCTAGTGGTTTGTCCAAAAGGGGTCCCACTGAAGCTTTCTTT. Translating it yields CASGLSKRGPTEAFF. J is TRBJ1-1 and V is TRBV12-5; weak D call: TRBD1 (5 bases). This CDR3 is built from 15 residues. CDR1 is LGHNT and CDR2 is FRNRAP in the germline V gene. Trimming took off 2 bases at V and 4 bases at J, with 14 bases between the two ends.

The chain recombines TRBV4-1 with TRBJ1-5; no clear D. The CDR3 has 15 amino acids. Trimming cost V 4 bases and J 0 bases, with 10 bases left between them. From germline, CDR1 is MGHRA and CDR2 YSYEKL. The CDR3 region has the DNA TGCGCCAGCAGCCTCTCACGGGATAGCAATCAGCCCCAGCATTTT. Amino acid sequence: CASSLSRDSNQPQHF.

The rearrangement uses TRBV10-3 and TRBJ2-1; TRBD2 matches at 10 bases. The CDR3 loop spans 18 amino acids. In germline, CDR1 is ENHRY, CDR2 SYGVKD. The V gene end was trimmed by 6 bases and the J gene end by 0 bases; junction bases not matched to a gene: 11. CDR3 sequence (DNA): TGTGCCATCAGGGGGGGACCTAGCGGGGGTTCCTCCTACAATGAGCAGTTCTTC. This sequence encodes CAIRGGPSGGSSYNEQFF.

The chain employs TRBV29-1 and TRBJ2-2; 7 nucleotides align to TRBD2. The CDR3 is 14 residues long. V dropped 4 bases and J dropped 1; count of bases not matched to a gene: 3. Germline CDR1 reads SQVTM; CDR2 reads ANQGSEA. As DNA, the CDR3 is TGCAGCGTTGTGGGAGGGGAGAACACCGGGGAGCTGTTTTTT. Protein product: CSVVGGENTGELFF.